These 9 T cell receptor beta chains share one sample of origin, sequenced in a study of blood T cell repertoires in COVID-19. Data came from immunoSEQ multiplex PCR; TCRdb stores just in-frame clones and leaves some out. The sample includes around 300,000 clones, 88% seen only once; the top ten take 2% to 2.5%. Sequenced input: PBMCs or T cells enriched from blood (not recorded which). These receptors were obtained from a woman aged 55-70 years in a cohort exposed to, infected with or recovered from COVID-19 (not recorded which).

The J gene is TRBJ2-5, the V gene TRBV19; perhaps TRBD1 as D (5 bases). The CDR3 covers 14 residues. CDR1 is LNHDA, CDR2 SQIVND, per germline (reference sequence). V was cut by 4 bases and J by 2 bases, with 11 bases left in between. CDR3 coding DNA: TGTGCCAGTAGTAGACGACAGTCTCAAGAGACCCAGTACTTC. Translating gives CASSRRQSQETQYF.

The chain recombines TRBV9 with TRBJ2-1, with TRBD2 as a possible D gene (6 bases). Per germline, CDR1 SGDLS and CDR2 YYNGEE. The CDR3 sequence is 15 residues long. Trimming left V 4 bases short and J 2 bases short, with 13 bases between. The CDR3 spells CASSPRRAPYNEQFF. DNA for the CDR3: TGTGCCAGCAGCCCCCGGAGGGCCCCCTACAATGAGCAGTTCTTC.

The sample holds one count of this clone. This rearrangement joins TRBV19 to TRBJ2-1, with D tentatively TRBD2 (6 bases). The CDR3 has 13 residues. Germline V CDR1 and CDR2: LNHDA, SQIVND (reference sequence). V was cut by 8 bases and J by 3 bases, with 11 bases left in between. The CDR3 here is CASSDGSYNEQFF. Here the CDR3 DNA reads TGTGCCAGTTCGGACGGGAGCTACAATGAGCAGTTCTTC. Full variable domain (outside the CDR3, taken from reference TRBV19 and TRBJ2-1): DGGITQSPKYLFRKEGQNVTLSCEQNLNHDAMYWYRQDPGQGLRLIYYSQIVNDFQKGDIAEGYSVSREKKESFPLTVTSAQKNPTAFYLCASSDGSYNEQFFGPGTRLTVL.

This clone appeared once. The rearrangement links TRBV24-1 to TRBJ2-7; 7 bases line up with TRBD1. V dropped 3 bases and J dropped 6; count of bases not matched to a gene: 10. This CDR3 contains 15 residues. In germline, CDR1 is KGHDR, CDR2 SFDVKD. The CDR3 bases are TGTGCCACCAGTGATCCCAAAACAGGGGCCCGCGAGCAGTACTTC. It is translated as CATSDPKTGAREQYF.

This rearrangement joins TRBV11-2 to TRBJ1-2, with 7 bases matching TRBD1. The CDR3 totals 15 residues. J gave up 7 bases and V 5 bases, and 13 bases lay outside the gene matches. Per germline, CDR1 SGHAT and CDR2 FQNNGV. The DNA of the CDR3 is TGTGCCAGCAGCCCGTTACAGGGGCAGGGTCCTGGCTACACCTTC. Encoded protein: CASSPLQGQGPGYTF.

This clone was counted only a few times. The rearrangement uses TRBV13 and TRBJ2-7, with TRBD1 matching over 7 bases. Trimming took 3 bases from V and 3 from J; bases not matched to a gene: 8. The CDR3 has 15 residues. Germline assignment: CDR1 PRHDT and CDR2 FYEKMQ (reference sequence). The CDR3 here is CASSFSRDRDYEQYF. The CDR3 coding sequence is TGTGCCAGCAGCTTTTCTCGCGACAGGGACTACGAGCAGTACTTC.

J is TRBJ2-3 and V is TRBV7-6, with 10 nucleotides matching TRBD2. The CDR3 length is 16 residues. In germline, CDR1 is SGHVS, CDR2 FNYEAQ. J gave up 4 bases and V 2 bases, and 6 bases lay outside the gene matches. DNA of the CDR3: TGTGCCAGCAGCTTAATATTAGCGGGAGGCTCAGATACGCAGTATTTT. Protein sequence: CASSLILAGGSDTQYF.

The CDR3 coding sequence is TGTGCCAGCTCACCTCGCGGGGTTGCGGAGACCCAGTACTTC. As protein: CASSPRGVAETQYF. The J gene is TRBJ2-5, the V gene TRBV18, with D possibly matching TRBD2 (6 bases). V lost 3 bases, J lost 5 bases, and 13 bases lay in between. The V gene's germline CDR1 is KGHSH and CDR2 LQKENI. The CDR3 runs 14 residues. Full variable domain (outside the CDR3, taken from reference TRBV18 and TRBJ2-5): NAGVMQNPRHLVRRRGQEARLRCSPMKGHSHVYWYRQLPEEGLKFMVYLQKENIIDESGMPKERFSAEFPKEGPSILRIQQVVRGDSAAYFCASSPRGVAETQYFGPGTRLLVL.

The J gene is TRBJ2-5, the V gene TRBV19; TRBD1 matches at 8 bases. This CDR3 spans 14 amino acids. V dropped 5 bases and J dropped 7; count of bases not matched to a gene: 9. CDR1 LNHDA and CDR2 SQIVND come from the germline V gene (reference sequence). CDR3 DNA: TGTGCCAGTAGTCCATCAGGGGGCAGCGGGACCCAGTACTTC. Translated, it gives CASSPSGGSGTQYF.